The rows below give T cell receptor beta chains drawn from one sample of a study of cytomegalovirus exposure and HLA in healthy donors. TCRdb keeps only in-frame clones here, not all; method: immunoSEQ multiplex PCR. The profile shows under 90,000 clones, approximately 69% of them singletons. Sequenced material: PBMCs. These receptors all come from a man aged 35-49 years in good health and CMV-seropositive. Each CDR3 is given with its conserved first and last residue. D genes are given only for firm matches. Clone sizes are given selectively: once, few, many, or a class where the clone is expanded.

TGTGCCAGCAGTTTAACCCCGGGGACAGGGGGCTCGGGTGAGCAGTTCTTC	CASSLTPGTGGSGEQFF	-	TRBD1	TRBJ2-1	TRBV28
TGTGCCAGCAGTTACACTAGCGCCTACAATGAGCAGTTCTTC	CASSYTSAYNEQFF	-	TRBD2	TRBJ2-1	TRBV25-1
TGTGCCACCAGCAGACAGCGGAATCCGGGAGAGACCCAGTACTTC	CATSRQRNPGETQYF	-	-	TRBJ2-5	TRBV15
TGTGCCAGCAGCTTAGACAGGGGGCAACGGCCCCAGCATTTT	CASSLDRGQRPQHF	few	TRBD1	TRBJ1-5	TRBV7-2
TGTGCCAGCTCACCACCCGCAGGGGGCTCAGATACGCAGTATTTT	CASSPPAGGSDTQYF	once	TRBD1	TRBJ2-3	TRBV18
TGTGCCAGCTCACCTAGGCAGGGGGACTACGAGCAGTACTTC	CASSPRQGDYEQYF	-	TRBD1	TRBJ2-7	TRBV18
TGTGCCAGCTCTGTTGAGGGAGGCCCCACAGATACGCAGTATTTT	CASSVEGGPTDTQYF	-	-	TRBJ2-3	TRBV2
TGTGCCAGCAGTTTTTCCGAAGGGGGGGGCGCGGGGGCCTACGAGCAGTACTTC	CASSFSEGGGAGAYEQYF	-	-	TRBJ2-7	TRBV28
TGTGCCAGCAGCCAAGTGAGCGGTGAGCAGTTCTTC	CASSQVSGEQFF	few	-	TRBJ2-1	TRBV14
TGTGCCAGCAGCCGTGAAGCGGGCAATCAGCCCCAGCATTTT	CASSREAGNQPQHF	once	-	TRBJ1-5	TRBV7-9
TGTGCCAGCAGTTTAGGCCTAGCGGGAGATACGCAGTATTTT	CASSLGLAGDTQYF	-	TRBD2	TRBJ2-3	TRBV27
TGCGCCAGCAGCTATACAGGGACCCCTGAAGCTTTCTTT	CASSYTGTPEAFF	-	-	TRBJ1-1	TRBV5-1
TGTGCCAGCAGCCAAGAAGACCGGACTAGCGGGGGCCTATTAAGTTTGGAGACCCAGTACTTC	CASSQEDRTSGGLLSLETQYF	-	TRBD2	TRBJ2-5	TRBV4-2
TGTGCCAGCAGTCAACAGGGGTACGAGCAGTACTTC	CASSQQGYEQYF	-	TRBD1	TRBJ2-7	TRBV7-9
TGTGCCAGCAGCTTAAGTCAACAGTCCTACGAGCAGTACTTC	CASSLSQQSYEQYF	-	-	TRBJ2-7	TRBV11-2
TGCGCCAGCAAGACACGCTCCTACGAGCAGTACTTC	CASKTRSYEQYF	-	-	TRBJ2-7	TRBV10-2
TGTGCCAGCAGTTGGGGACAGGGGGTAGTCACCGGGGAGCTGTTTTTT	CASSWGQGVVTGELFF	once	TRBD1	TRBJ2-2	TRBV27
TGCGCCAGCAGCTTGGAACCCATAGGAGGCACAGATACGCAGTATTTT	CASSLEPIGGTDTQYF	few	-	TRBJ2-3	TRBV5-1
TGTGCCAGCAGTCTTGGAGGGGGGGCCGGGGAGCTGTTTTTT	CASSLGGGAGELFF	-	-	TRBJ2-2	TRBV5-4
TGTGCCAGCTCACTAACGGGACAGAACACAGATACGCAGTATTTT	CASSLTGQNTDTQYF	few	TRBD1	TRBJ2-3	TRBV18
TGTGCCAGCAGCGAGGGGACAGGGACGGCTTTCTTT	CASSEGTGTAFF	-	TRBD1	TRBJ1-1	TRBV7-9
TGTGCCAGCACCTCGACAGGGCTGAATCAGCCCCAGCATTTT	CASTSTGLNQPQHF	-	TRBD1	TRBJ1-5	TRBV28
TGCGCCAGCAGCTTGGGCAGCCGGAGGGGCTCCTACAATGAGCAGTTCTTC	CASSLGSRRGSYNEQFF	-	-	TRBJ2-1	TRBV5-1
TGCAGCGTTGAATTGGACAGGGGTTACGAGCAGTACTTC	CSVELDRGYEQYF	-	TRBD1	TRBJ2-7	TRBV29-1
TGCAGCGTTGACGGCGGACAGGGAAGGGAAAAACTGTTTTTT	CSVDGGQGREKLFF	-	TRBD1	TRBJ1-4	TRBV29-1
TGTGCCAGCAGCTTAGCGGCGGGGGCAGCAGATACGCAGTATTTT	CASSLAAGAADTQYF	once	-	TRBJ2-3	TRBV7-6
TGCGCCAGCAGCCAAATCGCGGGGCCCACAGATACGCAGTATTTT	CASSQIAGPTDTQYF	-	-	TRBJ2-3	TRBV4-3
TGTGCCTGGAGTGGACAGGGGGGCCAGCCCCAGCATTTT	CAWSGQGGQPQHF	-	TRBD1	TRBJ1-5	TRBV30
TGTGCCAGCAGCCCTAGGACAGGGGGCGAGGAAGGCTACACCTTC	CASSPRTGGEEGYTF	-	TRBD1	TRBJ1-2	TRBV14
TGTGCCAGCAGTGAACAAGGTTCGGGCTCTGGAAACACCATATATTTT	CASSEQGSGSGNTIYF	-	-	TRBJ1-3	TRBV6-1
TGTGCCAGCAGCTTCATACGGGAGCTAAACACTGAAGCTTTCTTT	CASSFIRELNTEAFF	once	-	TRBJ1-1	TRBV5-4
TGTGCCAGCAGTTTAAGTGGAACAGGAGACTACACCTTC	CASSLSGTGDYTF	-	-	TRBJ1-2	TRBV27
TGTGCCAGCAGCTTGAAGTTTACTGGGCAGTTCTTC	CASSLKFTGQFF	-	-	TRBJ2-1	TRBV5-6
TGTGCCAGCAGTTTAGGGGGGAACGAGCAGTACTTC	CASSLGGNEQYF	-	-	TRBJ2-7	TRBV27